These T cell receptor beta chains were read from a single sample in a study of T cell responses to AZD1222 COVID-19 vaccine. The assay was immunoSEQ multiplex PCR, and TCRdb's table has in-frame clones only and misses some. The table lists 150,000 to 250,000 clones, about 93% of them singletons. The sequencing used peripheral blood, collected 28 days after the second AZD1222 dose. The receptors were gathered from an adult who received the AZD1222 COVID-19 vaccine. CDR3s include the opening cysteine and the closing phenylalanine or tryptophan. Fields, in order: D gene, J gene, CDR3 length, clone size, V gene, CDR3 protein, CDR3 DNA. The D gene is left open where the match is weak. Rows may omit the clone size; those that give it use once, few, many or a size class.

NA | TRBJ1-1 | 13 | NA | TRBV18 | CASSQGPNTEAFF | TGTGCCAGCTCACAGGGGCCGAACACTGAAGCTTTCTTT
TRBD2 | TRBJ2-2 | 17 | NA | TRBV3-1/TRBV3-2 | CASSRISGGPNTGELFF | TGTGCCAGCAGCCGGATTAGCGGGGGGCCGAACACCGGGGAGCTGTTTTTT
TRBD1 | TRBJ1-1 | 16 | few | TRBV5-1 | CASSATPTGTGLEAFF | TGCGCCAGCAGCGCGACCCCGACCGGGACAGGGTTGGAAGCTTTCTTT
NA | TRBJ2-1 | 15 | NA | TRBV12-5 | CASGQDSLAYNEQFF | TGTGCTAGTGGTCAAGACAGCCTGGCCTACAATGAGCAGTTCTTC
NA | TRBJ1-2 | 14 | NA | TRBV7-9 | CASSPWEAAYGYTF | TGTGCCAGCAGCCCCTGGGAGGCCGCCTATGGCTACACCTTC
NA | TRBJ2-7 | 14 | NA | TRBV27 | CASSLQGPSYEQYF | TGTGCCAGCAGTTTGCAGGGGCCCTCCTACGAGCAGTACTTC
TRBD1 | TRBJ1-4 | 16 | NA | TRBV3-1/TRBV3-2 | CASSQNLRGTGEKLFF | TGTGCCAGCAGCCAGAACCTCCGGGGGACAGGTGAAAAACTGTTTTTT
TRBD1 | TRBJ1-6 | 19 | NA | TRBV4-2 | CASSQNEVYRTGGYSPLHF | TGTGCCAGCAGCCAAAATGAGGTATATCGGACAGGCGGGTACTCACCCCTCCACTTT
NA | TRBJ1-5 | 16 | NA | TRBV10-3 | CAISVEFGAGYQPQHF | TGTGCCATCAGTGTTGAGTTTGGGGCAGGTTATCAGCCCCAGCATTTT
TRBD2 | TRBJ2-3 | 16 | NA | TRBV4-2 | CASSASPSGPPDTQYF | TGTGCCAGCAGTGCTTCCCCTAGCGGCCCCCCAGATACGCAGTATTTT
TRBD2 | TRBJ2-5 | 16 | NA | TRBV3-1/TRBV3-2 | CASSQDGLGGRVAQYF | TGTGCCAGCAGCCAGGATGGATTGGGGGGGAGGGTGGCCCAGTACTTC
NA | TRBJ1-5 | 13 | once | TRBV10-1 | CASSEVLDQPQHF | TGCGCCAGCAGTGAGGTCTTGGATCAGCCCCAGCATTTT
TRBD2 | TRBJ2-3 | 15 | NA | TRBV7-2 | CASSLMGLATDTQYF | TGTGCCAGCAGCCTAATGGGACTAGCGACAGATACGCAGTATTTT
NA | TRBJ2-1 | 14 | NA | TRBV11-2 | CASSSRYVGNEQFF | TGTGCCAGCAGCTCGCGGTACGTCGGCAATGAGCAGTTCTTC
NA | TRBJ2-7 | 12 | NA | TRBV10-3 | CAISRRDYEQYF | TGTGCCATCTCTAGACGAGACTACGAGCAGTACTTC
TRBD2 | TRBJ2-2 | 15 | NA | TRBV11-2 | CASSLALAGAGELFF | TGTGCCAGCAGCTTAGCTCTAGCGGGGGCCGGGGAGCTGTTTTTT
TRBD1 | TRBJ1-4 | 14 | once | TRBV2 | CASSVQGTNEKLFF | TGTGCCAGCAGTGTACAGGGGACTAATGAAAAACTGTTTTTT
NA | TRBJ2-2 | 13 | NA | TRBV4-1 | CASSQEGMRELFF | TGCGCCAGCAGCCAAGAAGGGATGAGGGAGCTGTTTTTT
NA | TRBJ2-7 | 15 | NA | TRBV5-1 | CASSFSPLSSYEQYF | TGCGCCAGCAGCTTCTCCCCCCTTAGCTCCTACGAGCAGTACTTC
NA | TRBJ2-3 | 13 | NA | TRBV6-2/TRBV6-3 | CASSYLSTDTQYF | TGTGCCAGCAGTTATCTCTCTACAGATACGCAGTATTTT
NA | TRBJ2-7 | 14 | NA | TRBV18 | CASSPGTGPYEQYF | TGTGCCAGCTCACCGGGGACGGGCCCCTACGAGCAGTACTTC
NA | TRBJ2-1 | 13 | NA | TRBV19 | CASSGDNYNEQFF | TGTGCCAGTAGCGGGGACAATTACAATGAGCAGTTCTTC
NA | TRBJ1-2 | 13 | NA | TRBV6-5 | CASREGIGYGYTF | TGTGCCAGCAGAGAGGGGATAGGCTATGGCTACACCTTC
NA | TRBJ1-2 | 14 | NA | TRBV7-8 | CASSNLQGGYGYTF | TGTGCCAGCAGCAACCTACAGGGTGGCTATGGCTACACCTTC
NA | TRBJ1-1 | 14 | NA | TRBV19 | CASSPRERATEAFF | TGTGCCAGTAGTCCGCGAGAGAGGGCCACTGAAGCTTTCTTT
TRBD1 | TRBJ1-3 | 13 | NA | TRBV6-5 | CASSRQGRNTIYF | TGTGCCAGCAGCAGACAGGGGAGAAACACCATATATTTT
TRBD1 | TRBJ1-2 | 14 | once | TRBV7-9 | CASSPAVTGVGYTF | TGTGCCAGCAGCCCGGCGGTGACAGGGGTTGGCTACACCTTC
NA | TRBJ1-4 | 16 | once | TRBV28 | CASSTGLGATNEKLFF | TGTGCCAGCAGTACAGGGTTAGGAGCAACTAATGAAAAACTGTTTTTT
NA | TRBJ1-6 | 15 | NA | TRBV6-9 | CANEVGGRENSPLHF | TGTGCCAACGAGGTAGGAGGCAGGGAGAATTCACCCCTCCACTTT
NA | TRBJ1-6 | 12 | NA | TRBV15 | CATSRPGSPLHF | TGTGCCACCAGCAGACCTGGGTCACCCCTCCACTTT
NA | TRBJ2-2 | 11 | NA | TRBV2 | CASRYTGELFF | TGTGCCAGCAGATACACCGGGGAGCTGTTTTTT
TRBD1 | TRBJ1-4 | 14 | NA | TRBV12-5 | CASGSPGQNEKLFF | TGTGCTAGTGGTTCCCCGGGACAGAATGAAAAACTGTTTTTT
TRBD1 | TRBJ2-1 | 16 | once | TRBV5-1 | CASSGGQGGVYNEQFF | TGCGCCAGCAGCGGGGGACAGGGAGGCGTCTACAATGAGCAGTTCTTC
NA | TRBJ2-2 | 15 | NA | TRBV6-5 | CASSYSRPQTGELFF | TGTGCCAGCAGTTACTCTCGGCCCCAAACCGGGGAGCTGTTTTTT
NA | TRBJ1-5 | 11 | NA | TRBV12-3/TRBV12-4 | CASSEGKPQHF | TGTGCCAGCAGCGAGGGGAAGCCCCAGCATTTT
NA | TRBJ2-5 | 14 | few | TRBV9 | CASSGRPLQETQYF | TGTGCCAGCAGCGGGAGACCCTTACAAGAGACCCAGTACTTC
TRBD1 | TRBJ1-5 | 15 | NA | TRBV28 | CASSLGAGGNQPQHF | TGTGCCAGCAGTTTGGGGGCAGGGGGAAATCAGCCCCAGCATTTT
NA | TRBJ2-1 | 15 | NA | TRBV4-3 | CASSQDVQTYNEQFF | TGCGCCAGCAGCCAAGATGTCCAGACGTACAATGAGCAGTTCTTC
NA | TRBJ1-4 | 13 | NA | TRBV9 | CASSSPGYEKLFF | TGTGCCAGCAGCTCCCCCGGCTATGAAAAACTGTTTTTT
TRBD1 | TRBJ2-4 | 14 | NA | TRBV30 | CAWSATGDKNIQYF | TGTGCCTGGAGTGCTACAGGGGACAAAAACATTCAGTACTTC
NA | TRBJ1-1 | 14 | NA | TRBV27 | CASSFLFGGTEAFF | TGTGCCAGCAGCTTCCTATTCGGGGGCACTGAAGCTTTCTTT
NA | TRBJ1-1 | 16 | NA | TRBV28 | CASRTAQGEGNTEAFF | TGTGCCAGCAGAACCGCCCAGGGCGAAGGAAACACTGAAGCTTTCTTT
NA | TRBJ1-6 | 14 | NA | TRBV29-1 | CSVKGDSYNSPLHF | TGCAGCGTTAAAGGGGACTCCTATAATTCACCCCTCCACTTT
NA | TRBJ1-6 | 14 | NA | TRBV11-2 | CASSFGRMDSPLHF | TGTGCCAGCAGCTTCGGCAGAATGGATTCACCCCTCCACTTT
NA | TRBJ1-5 | 18 | NA | TRBV6-1 | CASSARPGQSYSNQPQHF | TGTGCCAGCAGTGCCCGCCCCGGACAGTCTTATAGCAATCAGCCCCAGCATTTT
NA | TRBJ2-3 | 14 | NA | TRBV14 | CASSQSPGGTSQYF | TGTGCCAGCAGCCAGAGCCCCGGCGGGACCTCGCAGTATTTT
TRBD1 | TRBJ1-6 | 16 | NA | TRBV28 | CASSPDRDTYNSPLHF | TGTGCCAGCAGTCCGGACAGGGACACCTATAATTCACCCCTCCACTTT
NA | TRBJ1-2 | 12 | NA | TRBV6-5 | CASSQGRLGYTF | TGTGCCAGCAGTCAGGGCCGGCTTGGCTACACCTTC
NA | TRBJ1-1 | 13 | NA | TRBV10-3 | CAISEPWSTEAFF | TGTGCCATCAGTGAGCCTTGGAGTACTGAAGCTTTCTTT
NA | TRBJ2-3 | 14 | NA | TRBV11-2 | CASSPGLDADTQYF | TGTGCCAGCAGCCCTGGACTCGACGCAGATACGCAGTATTTT
NA | TRBJ1-1 | 15 | NA | TRBV7-2 | CASSLAVTSNTEAFF | TGTGCCAGCAGCTTAGCGGTAACCTCGAACACTGAAGCTTTCTTT
TRBD1 | TRBJ1-4 | 15 | NA | TRBV28 | CASSLAGTGYEKLFF | TGTGCCAGCAGTTTGGCCGGGACAGGGTATGAAAAACTGTTTTTT
NA | TRBJ1-5 | 14 | once | TRBV6-5 | CASSQSEGHQPQHF | TGTGCCAGCAGTCAATCGGAGGGACATCAGCCCCAGCATTTT